These 30 T cell receptor beta chains originate from one sample sequenced in a study of glioma-infiltrating T cells. TCR alpha and beta CDR3 regions were amplified from RNA using iRepertoire nested multiplex PCR. TCRdb independently ran MiXCR on the multiplex PCR reads; one entry per CDR3 protein. The sample lists about 130,000 distinct CDR3 sequences; approximately 26% were seen once. The sample consisted of glioma tissue, nonneoplastic brain tissue, or PBMCs (not recorded which). Receptors originate from a human donor with low-grade glioma or glioblastoma, undergoing nonglioma brain surgery, or in good health (not recorded which).

The rearrangement joins TRBV20-1 to TRBJ1-5; weak D call: TRBD1 (5 bases). The CDR3 spans 16 residues. The V end was cut by 0 bases, the J end by 0 bases, with 12 bases between. Germline V lookup: CDR1 DFQATT, CDR2 SNEGSKA (reference sequence). DNA of the CDR3: TGCAGTGCTAGAGATCGAGGACACTTTAGCAATCAGCCCCAGCATTTT. Its protein is CSARDRGHFSNQPQHF.

This clonotype turned up a few times. The chain recombines TRBV12-3 or TRBV12-4 with TRBJ1-6; D is uncertain. The CDR3 totals 14 residues. V was cut by 2 bases and J by 7 bases, with 9 bases left in between. CDR3 sequence: CASSLIASNSPLHF. The DNA of the CDR3 is TGTGCCAGCAGTTTAATTGCCTCCAATTCACCCCTCCACTTT.

Turning to this clonotype: This may arise from a read error, as a much more abundant clone is one base away. This rearrangement joins TRBV24-1 to TRBJ1-5; D might be TRBD1 (5 bases). The CDR3 has 13 amino acids. The V and J ends lost 11 bases and 3 bases respectively, with 13 bases between them. Germline CDR1 reads KGHDR; CDR2 reads SFDVKD. The CDR3 here is CAITPGVNQPQHF. DNA for the CDR3: TGTGCCATCACCCCGGGGGTCAATCAGCCCCAGCATTTT.

At least ten counts were recorded for this clonotype. Its ends do not fully match the called genes, so a read error is possible. The chain links TRBV4-1 to TRBJ2-5; 11 bases are a match to TRBD2. This CDR3 spans 16 amino acids. In germline, CDR1 is MGHRA, CDR2 YSYEKL. The CDR3 DNA reads as TGTGCCAGCAGCCAGGGGCTAGCGGGGGGCCAAGAGACCCAGTACTTC. Protein sequence: CASSQGLAGGQETQYF.

This clonotype was counted at least ten times. CDR3: CASRSTVYGYTF. The CDR3 DNA sequence: TGTGCCAGCAGGTCGACAGTTTATGGCTACACCTTC. The chain links TRBV6-1 to TRBJ1-2; a weak D match, TRBD1 (5 bases). CDR1 and CDR2 (germline): MNHNS, SASEGT. The CDR3 runs to 12 residues. The V end was cut by 6 bases, the J end by 5 bases, with 10 bases between.

This clonotype was observed a handful of times. The chain carries TRBV3-1 and TRBJ2-1; 8 bases fit TRBD1. This CDR3 is 17 amino acids long. Germline assignment: CDR1 LGHDT and CDR2 YNNKEL (reference sequence). V lost 0 bases and J lost 5; bases outside the gene matches: 9. CDR3 in DNA: TGTGCCAGCAGCCAAGATGTGGGCAGGGGGCGCCACAATGAGCAGTTCTTC. Protein product: CASSQDVGRGRHNEQFF.

This clonotype was seen many times. The chain combines TRBV20-1 with TRBJ2-3; D could derive from TRBD1 or TRBD2 (5 bases each). The CDR3 is 13 residues long. Trimming took 6 bases from V and 5 from J, leaving 15 bases between them. Germline V gene data show CDR1 as DFQATT and CDR2 as SNEGSKA (reference sequence). In DNA, the CDR3 is TGCAGTGCCCCAACGGGGCCCGGAGATACGCAGTATTTT. Translation gives CSAPTGPGDTQYF.

This clonotype has more than one count but fewer than ten. The genes are TRBV3-1 and TRBJ1-2; TRBD1 might be the D (5 bases). Trimming cost V 2 bases and J 0 bases, with 7 bases left between them. The CDR3 contains 14 residues. The V gene's germline CDR1 is LGHDT and CDR2 YNNKEL (reference sequence). Here the CDR3 reads CASSQWGPNYGYTF. CDR3 nucleotide sequence: TGTGCCAGCAGCCAATGGGGCCCTAACTATGGCTACACCTTC.

The rearrangement uses TRBV12-3 or TRBV12-4 and TRBJ1-5, with TRBD1 as a possible D gene (6 bases). The germline V and J ends were trimmed by 4 bases and 8 bases, with 12 bases remaining between them. The CDR3 length is 13 residues. The DNA of the CDR3 is TGTGCCAGCAGTTCCCTCAACAGGGAGCCCCAGCATTTT. Protein product: CASSSLNREPQHF.

This clonotype was observed at least ten times. The rearrangement links TRBV24-1 to TRBJ2-3; 11 positions agree with TRBD2. Germline CDR1 KGHDR, CDR2 SFDVKD. This CDR3 comprises 16 residues. The V gene end was trimmed by 4 bases and the J gene end by 2 bases; junction bases not matched to a gene: 4. The CDR3 here is CATSDPGLAATDTQYF. In DNA, the CDR3 is TGTGCCACCAGTGACCCGGGACTAGCGGCCACAGATACGCAGTATTTT.

The sample holds a few counts of this clonotype. The J gene is TRBJ2-3, the V gene TRBV4-2; TRBD2 aligns across 16 bases. After removal of 3 bases from V and 3 bases from J, the junction contained 9 bases not matched to a gene. Germline loops: CDR1 LGHNA, CDR2 YNFKEQ. CDR3 length: 19 residues. The CDR3 DNA sequence: TGTGCCAGCAGCCAGTCCGGGACTAGCGGGGGGGCGTGGACAGATACGCAGTATTTT. Amino acids: CASSQSGTSGGAWTDTQYF.

This clonotype was counted a few times. This chain uses TRBV18 with TRBJ2-1; the match to TRBD2 covers 13 bases. Looked up from germline, CDR1 is KGHSH and CDR2 is LQKENI. Trimming at V came to 3 bases and at J to 6 bases, leaving 2 bases not matched to a gene. CDR3 length: 15 amino acids. The CDR3: CASSPGLAGANEQFF. Written as DNA, the CDR3 is TGTGCCAGCTCACCCGGACTAGCGGGGGCCAATGAGCAGTTCTTC.

This clonotype was seen more than once but under ten times. V usage is TRBV7-9 and J usage is TRBJ2-2; 8 nucleotides align to TRBD1. The length of the CDR3 is 16 residues. Germline values: CDR1 SEHNR, CDR2 FQNEAQ (reference sequence). Trimming took 9 bases from V and 5 from J; bases not matched to a gene: 14. The CDR3 loop reads CAREKGGQGSTGELFF. The CDR3 DNA reads as TGTGCCAGAGAAAAGGGAGGACAGGGATCTACCGGGGAGCTGTTTTTT.

The chain joins TRBV20-1 to TRBJ1-1, with D perhaps matching TRBD1 (5 bases). This CDR3 comprises 15 residues. Trimming removed 0 bases at V and 4 bases at J, with 15 bases between. Germline assignment: CDR1 DFQATT and CDR2 SNEGSKA (reference sequence). CDR3 bases: TGCAGTGCTAGAGAGAGGAGGGACTTCCGCACTGAAGCTTTCTTT. Translation gives CSARERRDFRTEAFF.

A remark on this clonotype: A read error may explain this, as a much larger clone is one base away. The chain carries TRBV6-1 and TRBJ2-1; D uncertain. This CDR3 comprises 15 residues. Per the germline V gene, CDR1 is MNHNS and CDR2 is SASEGT. Trimming left V 5 bases short and J 0 bases short, with 11 bases between. The CDR3 here is CASSLSVNSYNEQFF. In nucleotides, the CDR3 is TGTGCCAGCAGTTTGAGTGTGAACTCCTACAATGAGCAGTTCTTC.

V and J are TRBV9 and TRBJ2-5, with D perhaps TRBD2 (5 bases). CDR3 length: 13 amino acids. V was trimmed by 0 bases and J by 5 bases, leaving 8 bases between them. Germline lookup yields CDR1 SGDLS and CDR2 YYNGEE. CDR3 in amino acids: CASSVGETETQYF. Written as DNA, the CDR3 is TGTGCCAGCAGCGTAGGGGAGACGGAGACCCAGTACTTC.

This clonotype was observed a handful of times. The rearrangement uses TRBV20-1 and TRBJ2-1; possibly TRBD2 for D (6 bases). Germline assignment: CDR1 DFQATT and CDR2 SNEGSKA (reference sequence). The CDR3 has 17 residues. Trimming removed 0 bases from V and 7 bases from J, with 22 bases in between. Here the CDR3 DNA reads TGCAGTGCTAGAGATCTGGCGGGCGGGGCTCTTTGGAATGAGCAGTTCTTC. It codes for CSARDLAGGALWNEQFF.

This clonotype was observed a few times. V is TRBV6-1 and J is TRBJ2-5; 8 bases line up with TRBD2. Looked up from germline, CDR1 is MNHNS and CDR2 is SASEGT. Trimming removed 7 bases from V and 3 bases from J; junction bases left unmatched: 7. The CDR3 has 14 residues. The CDR3 DNA reads as TGTGCCAGCACCGGCTCACTAGCGGAAGAGACCCAGTACTTC. The encoded protein is CASTGSLAEETQYF.

V gene TRBV2 combines with J gene TRBJ2-7; D perhaps matches TRBD2 (6 bases). Germline V gives CDR1 SNHLY, CDR2 FYNNEI. Trimming cost V 2 bases and J 3 bases, with 11 bases left between them. CDR3 length: 14 amino acids. For the CDR3, the DNA is TGTGCCAGCAGTGAATATTGGGGGGACTACGAGCAGTACGTC. This codes for CASSEYWGDYEQYV.

Of note for this clonotype: Being one base from a much bigger clone, this may be a read error. V and J are TRBV6-2 or TRBV6-3 and TRBJ2-1; tentatively, D is TRBD2 (6 bases). Trimming removed 5 bases at V and 15 bases at J, with 17 bases between. Per germline, CDR1 MNHEY and CDR2 SVGEGT. The CDR3 has 12 residues. The CDR3 DNA reads as TGTGCCAGCAGTCGCGGCCGGTACGGGGGGTTCTTC. Translated: CASSRGRYGGFF.

This clonotype was detected a few times. The chain employs TRBV18 and TRBJ1-1; 9 bases line up with TRBD1. The CDR3 is 15 amino acids. J gave up 5 bases and V 4 bases, and 8 bases lay outside the gene matches. Germline CDR1 KGHSH, CDR2 LQKENI. The CDR3 DNA reads TGTGCCAGCTCACGAGGGACAGGGAGTCGGACTGAAGCTTTCTTT. Translated, it gives CASSRGTGSRTEAFF.

This clonotype was counted a few times. The chain joins TRBV3-1 to TRBJ1-3, with a weak D call TRBD1 (5 bases). There are 14 residues in the CDR3. Per the germline V gene, CDR1 is LGHDT and CDR2 is YNNKEL (reference sequence). Trimming took 4 bases from V and 3 from J, leaving 10 bases between them. The CDR3: CASSLQGGGNTIYF. CDR3 DNA sequence: TGTGCCAGCAGCCTTCAGGGAGGTGGAAACACCATATATTTT.

The V call is TRBV3-1, the J call TRBJ2-2, with D perhaps being TRBD1 or TRBD2 (5 bases each). The V and J ends lost 5 bases and 1 base respectively, with 8 bases between them. The CDR3 is 14 amino acids. The V gene's germline CDR1 is LGHDT and CDR2 YNNKEL (reference sequence). The CDR3 DNA is TGTGCCAGCAGCTCTGGGGGGAACACCGGGGAGCTGTTTTTT. Its translation: CASSSGGNTGELFF.

This clonotype has a count of ten or more. V is TRBV28 and J is TRBJ2-1; tentatively, D is TRBD2 (7 bases). This CDR3 is 13 amino acids long. Germline V gives CDR1 MDHEN, CDR2 SYDVKM. V lost 6 bases to trimming and J lost 4 bases, with 10 bases between them. CDR3 bases: TGTGCCAGCAGCGGGGGGCGTTACAATGAGCAGTTCTTC. Residues: CASSGGRYNEQFF.

This clonotype was recorded many times. J is TRBJ1-5 and V is TRBV6-1; D is unresolved. V gave up 11 bases and J gave up 5 bases, with 7 bases separating them. The CDR3 consists of 10 residues. Per the germline V gene, CDR1 is MNHNS and CDR2 is SASEGT. The CDR3 protein is CAGPHQPQHF. The CDR3 DNA is TGTGCCGGCCCCCATCAGCCCCAGCATTTT.

V and J are TRBV6-6 and TRBJ2-1; perhaps TRBD2 as D (5 bases). The CDR3 has 15 amino acids. Trimming shortened V by 2 bases and J by 5 bases, and 13 bases separated the two germline ends. Germline V gene data show CDR1 as MNHNY and CDR2 as SVGAGI (reference sequence). CDR3 loop: CASSYVGRGNNEQFF. DNA for the CDR3: TGTGCCAGCAGTTACGTCGGCAGAGGGAACAATGAGCAGTTCTTC.

The genes are TRBV19 and TRBJ2-2, with 7 bases fitting TRBD2. With 5 bases clipped from V and 5 bases from J, the junction kept 11 bases outside the gene matches. Germline values: CDR1 LNHDA, CDR2 SQIVND (reference sequence). The CDR3 contains 16 residues. The DNA for the CDR3 is TGTGCCAGTAGTCCTACCCGACTAGCAGGTACCGGGGAGCTGTTTTTT. Translating gives CASSPTRLAGTGELFF.

This chain connects TRBV6-5 to TRBJ2-5; D is uncertain. V was shortened by 5 bases and J by 4 bases, with 14 bases between the two germline ends. The CDR3 covers 14 residues. Looked up from germline, CDR1 is MNHEY and CDR2 is SVGAGI. The CDR3 loop is CASSPLHGRETQYF. The DNA of the CDR3 is TGTGCCAGCAGTCCTCTACATGGAAGAGAGACCCAGTACTTC.

Here the CDR3 reads CASSASWDTDTQYF. In DNA form, the CDR3 reads TGTGCCAGCAGTGCCAGTTGGGACACAGATACGCAGTATTTT. The V and J genes are TRBV3-1 and TRBJ2-3, with D hard to call. The germline V and J ends were trimmed by 6 bases and 2 bases, with 12 bases remaining between them. Germline lookup yields CDR1 LGHDT and CDR2 YNNKEL (reference sequence). The CDR3 is 14 amino acids.

A few counts support this clonotype. A junction boundary mismatches the germline segment, possibly from a read error. In nucleotides, the CDR3 is TGTGCCAGCGGAAAGGACAGGGTGAGGACCGGGGGGCTGTTTTTT. Its protein product is CASGKDRVRTGGLFF. The genes are TRBV2 and TRBJ2-2; 8 bases align to TRBD1. This CDR3 comprises 15 residues. Germline CDR1 reads SNHLY; CDR2 reads FYNNEI.